One sample yielded the 25 T cell receptor beta chains listed below, sequenced in a study of OX40 agonist ivuxolimab in advanced cancers. The repertoire was sequenced with immunoSEQ multiplex PCR; TCRdb's copy has only in-frame clones and lacks some. This sample has 70,000 to 75,000 clones, with about 90% found just once. Here the sequenced sample was CD4+ or CD8+ T cells sorted from blood, taken in a trial of the OX40 agonist ivuxolimab. The origin of the receptors is an adult with an advanced solid tumor such as melanoma, head and neck, liver or kidney cancer.

This chain links TRBV18 with TRBJ1-4, with 8 bases matching TRBD1. Per germline, CDR1 KGHSH and CDR2 LQKENI. CDR3 length equals 16 residues. V was clipped by 3 bases and J by 3 bases; unmatched bases: 6. The CDR3 protein is CASSPFDRGANEKLFF. CDR3 bases: TGTGCCAGCTCACCCTTCGACAGGGGTGCTAATGAAAAACTGTTTTTT. The complete variable domain, with remaining parts taken from reference TRBV18 and TRBJ1-4, reads NAGVMQNPRHLVRRRGQEARLRCSPMKGHSHVYWYRQLPEEGLKFMVYLQKENIIDESGMPKERFSAEFPKEGPSILRIQQVVRGDSAAYFCASSPFDRGANEKLFFGSGTQLSVL.

The chain links TRBV7-2 to TRBJ1-5; D is unclear. The germline gives CDR1 SGHTA, CDR2 FQGNSA. The CDR3 is 14 residues long. V was trimmed by 2 bases and J by 2 bases, leaving 7 bases between them. The CDR3 protein is CASSLFGGNQPQHF. The CDR3 DNA reads TGTGCCAGCAGCTTATTTGGGGGCAATCAGCCCCAGCATTTT.

V is TRBV6-1 and J is TRBJ1-5; 7 positions agree with TRBD1. Germline CDR1 reads MNHNS; CDR2 reads SASEGT. The CDR3 is 15 residues long. V shed 7 bases, J shed 0 bases, and the junction held 6 bases outside the gene matches. The CDR3 nucleotides read TGTGCCAGCAACGACAGGGCAACTAGCAATCAGCCCCAGCATTTT. The encoded protein is CASNDRATSNQPQHF.

The chain recombines TRBV11-2 with TRBJ2-5; TRBD1 might be the D (5 bases). The germline V gene has CDR1 SGHAT and CDR2 FQNNGV. This CDR3 contains 14 residues. V was pared by 4 bases and J by 3 bases, with 12 bases between. CDR3 nucleotide sequence: TGTGCCAGCAGCTCATGGGGCGCGAAAGAGACCCAGTACTTC. This sequence encodes CASSSWGAKETQYF.

The rearrangement links TRBV10-1 to TRBJ1-2; D is unclear. V dropped 0 bases and J dropped 4 bases, with 9 bases sitting between them. CDR3 length equals 14 residues. Germline V gene data show CDR1 as WNHNN and CDR2 as SYGVQD (reference sequence). The CDR3 spells CASSESVSPYGYTF. In nucleotides, the CDR3 is TGCGCCAGCAGTGAGTCCGTCAGCCCCTATGGCTACACCTTC.

In the case of this clone: Other nucleotide sequences from this sample produce the same CDR3. This chain links TRBV6-5 with TRBJ2-5; D gene uncertain. This CDR3 has 14 amino acids. Per germline, CDR1 MNHEY and CDR2 SVGAGI. With 0 bases removed from V and 2 bases from J, the gap between germline ends came to 7 bases. CDR3 coding DNA: TGTGCCAGCAGTTACTCTCCGACGCAAGAGACCCAGTACTTC. This encodes CASSYSPTQETQYF.

In this sample, this clone turned up once. The chain has TRBV19 and TRBJ2-1, with TRBD2 as a possible D gene (7 bases). There are 14 residues in the CDR3. V dropped 4 bases and J dropped 10 bases, with 17 bases sitting between them. The V gene's germline CDR1 is LNHDA and CDR2 SQIVND (reference sequence). The CDR3 sequence: CASSTGGGVVEQFF. In DNA, the CDR3 is TGTGCCAGTAGTACGGGGGGCGGTGTAGTCGAGCAGTTCTTC.

V usage is TRBV4-1 and J usage is TRBJ2-1, with 11 positions matching TRBD2. Germline CDR1 and CDR2: MGHRA and YSYEKL. J lost 9 bases, V lost 0 bases, and 13 bases had no gene match. The CDR3 contains 18 residues. The CDR3 bases are TGCGCCAGCAGCCAAGATGTAGCGGGAGGGTACCTAGGTGCTGAGCAGTTCTTC. Amino acid sequence: CASSQDVAGGYLGAEQFF.

The chain employs TRBV6-5 and TRBJ1-2, with a possible D match to TRBD1 (5 bases). The V gene lost 10 bases and the J gene lost 4 bases, with 16 bases spanning the gap. From germline, CDR1 is MNHEY and CDR2 SVGAGI. This CDR3 contains 13 residues. The chain's CDR3 is CATSRDLSYGYTF. As DNA, the CDR3 is TGTGCCACCAGCCGGGACCTCAGCTATGGCTACACCTTC.

The gene calls are TRBV11-2 and TRBJ2-2; D not certain. This CDR3 has 14 amino acids. V was cut by 1 base and J by 6 bases, with 9 bases left in between. CDR1 and CDR2 from the germline V gene are SGHAT and FQNNGV. CDR3: CASSLVSSSGELFF. In nucleotides, the CDR3 is TGTGCCAGCAGCTTAGTTAGTAGCTCCGGGGAGCTGTTTTTT.

The chain uses TRBV18 and TRBJ1-5, with 8 bases lining up with TRBD1. The CDR3 is made up of 15 amino acids. V was pared by 3 bases and J by 0 bases, with 1 base of the junction left unmatched. Per germline, CDR1 KGHSH and CDR2 LQKENI. The CDR3 loop reads CASSPTGDSNQPQHF. DNA of the CDR3: TGTGCCAGCTCACCGACAGGGGATAGCAATCAGCCCCAGCATTTT.

V and J are TRBV6-1 and TRBJ2-7; D uncertain. Germline lookup yields CDR1 MNHNS and CDR2 SASEGT. V dropped 1 base and J dropped 0 bases, with 7 bases sitting between them. This CDR3 is 14 amino acids long. CDR3 bases: TGTGCCAGCAGTGAAGGCAGGAGCTCCTACGAGCAGTACTTC. Encoded protein: CASSEGRSSYEQYF.

This chain joins TRBV9 and TRBJ2-1; no clear D. The V gene's germline CDR1 is SGDLS and CDR2 YYNGEE. This CDR3 comprises 15 residues. Trimming pared 0 bases from V and 4 bases from J, leaving 11 bases between. The chain's CDR3 is CASSVAHGTYNEQFF. The CDR3 DNA is TGTGCCAGCAGCGTAGCTCACGGAACGTACAATGAGCAGTTCTTC.

On this clone itself: The missing conserved phenylalanine or tryptophan at the end of this CDR3 makes a read error likely. It is unclear where the CDR3 begins or ends on the DNA, so no DNA is shown, and the CDR3 is as TCRdb lists it. V and J are TRBV29-1 and TRBJ2-3; the table's D call, TRBD2, has no DNA check behind it. The V gene's germline CDR1 is SQVTM and CDR2 ANQGSEA. The CDR3 is 12 residues long, counting both termini. CDR3 protein: CSVVSGLARLIV.

The rearrangement uses TRBV18 and TRBJ1-2, with D perhaps matching TRBD1 (5 bases). Trimming left V 3 bases short and J 5 bases short, with 19 bases between. The CDR3 is made up of 16 amino acids. Per germline, CDR1 KGHSH and CDR2 LQKENI. The CDR3 sequence: CASSPSELGTEYGYTF. Written as DNA, the CDR3 is TGTGCCAGCTCACCTAGCGAATTAGGGACCGAGTATGGCTACACCTTC.

V usage is TRBV5-5 and J usage is TRBJ2-7; no clear D. The V gene lost 3 bases and the J gene lost 6 bases, with 10 bases spanning the gap. The germline V gene has CDR1 SGHKS and CDR2 YYEKEE (reference sequence). The length of the CDR3 is 12 residues. Here the CDR3 DNA reads TGTGCCAGCAGCTCGCTAGGGATCGAGCAGTACTTC. Its translation is CASSSLGIEQYF.

The chain joins TRBV19 to TRBJ1-5, with TRBD1 matching over 8 bases. Looked up from germline, CDR1 is LNHDA and CDR2 is SQIVND (reference sequence). Germline trimming cut 6 bases from V and 6 bases from J; bases unmatched to any gene: 4. This CDR3 comprises 13 residues. DNA of the CDR3: TGTGCCAGTAGCGGGGACAGGATTCAGCCCCAGCATTTT. It is translated as CASSGDRIQPQHF.

The V and J genes are TRBV9 and TRBJ2-3, with D perhaps TRBD2 (6 bases). Between the trimmed V and J ends, which lost 0 bases and 0 bases, there was a span of 11 bases. Germline V gene lookup returns CDR1 SGDLS and CDR2 YYNGEE. CDR3 length: 16 residues. The CDR3, as DNA: TGTGCCAGCAGCGTAGGCCCGGGACTTAGCACAGATACGCAGTATTTT. Translating gives CASSVGPGLSTDTQYF.

The chain is built from TRBV7-2 and TRBJ2-1; D not certain. V lost 0 bases and J 4 bases, leaving 4 bases between the germline ends. CDR1 is SGHTA, CDR2 FQGNSA, per germline. This CDR3 is 13 amino acids long. Here the CDR3 DNA reads TGTGCCAGCAGCTTAGCGGTATACAATGAGCAGTTCTTC. Its translation: CASSLAVYNEQFF.

The chain is built from TRBV10-3 and TRBJ1-2; D may be TRBD1 (5 bases). Per germline, CDR1 ENHRY and CDR2 SYGVKD. Trimming took off 6 bases at V and 0 bases at J, with 8 bases between the two ends. CDR3 length equals 13 residues. The DNA for the CDR3 is TGTGCCATCAGAGGCAGGGCTAACTATGGCTACACCTTC. It specifies CAIRGRANYGYTF.

The chain recombines TRBV5-5 with TRBJ1-2, with no clear D. This CDR3 is built from 13 residues. The V and J ends lost 0 bases and 8 bases respectively, with 11 bases between them. Germline CDR1 reads SGHKS; CDR2 reads YYEKEE (reference sequence). Written as DNA, the CDR3 is TGTGCCAGCAGCTTGGTGGTAGGGCAGGGCTACACCTTC. This sequence encodes CASSLVVGQGYTF.

The CDR3 bases are TGCGCCAGCAGACTTTTGACAGGACCGGCAGCTGAAGCTTTCTTT. The encoded protein is CASRLLTGPAAEAFF. The chain is built from TRBV10-2 and TRBJ1-1; D may be TRBD1 (6 bases). The length of the CDR3 is 15 residues. Germline V gene data show CDR1 as WSHSY and CDR2 as SAAADI. The V end was cut by 6 bases, the J end by 6 bases, with 20 bases between.

The chain links TRBV19 to TRBJ1-4, with D possibly TRBD1 on 5 matching bases. The CDR3 spans 11 residues. Germline CDR1 LNHDA, CDR2 SQIVND (reference sequence). The V end was cut by 6 bases, the J end by 12 bases, with 11 bases between. The CDR3 loop is CASSTGFQLFF. CDR3 DNA sequence: TGTGCCAGTAGCACAGGATTTCAACTGTTTTTT.

The chain uses TRBV27 and TRBJ2-7; possible D gene TRBD2, 5 bases. Germline values: CDR1 MNHEY, CDR2 SMNVEV (reference sequence). The CDR3 contains 13 residues. Trimming removed 7 bases at V and 2 bases at J, with 12 bases between. The CDR3 bases are TGTGCCAGCAACCATGAGGGAGCCTACGAGCAGTACTTC. Protein sequence: CASNHEGAYEQYF.

The chain has TRBV18 and TRBJ1-2; perhaps TRBD1 as D (5 bases). The CDR3 consists of 15 residues. Per germline, CDR1 KGHSH and CDR2 LQKENI. Trimming took off 3 bases at V and 6 bases at J, with 17 bases between the two ends. CDR3 nucleotides: TGTGCCAGCTCACCTGCAGGGATTGGTTTGAATGGCTACACCTTC. This codes for CASSPAGIGLNGYTF.